This T cell receptor beta chain came from a study of T cells in Graves' hyperthyroidism and ophthalmopathy. General observations from the study: Blood samples included most of the expanded thyroid clonotypes exceeding 0.001. Ophthalmopathy was predicted by the model a median of roughly 6.6 months ahead of onset.

RNA transcripts yielded amplified TCR beta CDR3 regions. TCR CDR3 regions were first amplified by RT-PCR with HTBI primers. TCRdb re-derived calls from the multiplex PCR reads in MiXCR, one entry per CDR3 protein. The sample holds some 570,000 distinct CDR3 sequences, 14% seen once. Exclusion followed for patients with uncontrolled infection, other autoimmune disease, pregnancy or lactation. Based on clinical symptoms, serum thyroxine and TRAb, thyroid ultrasound and orbital computed tomography, diagnoses were reached. A few counts support this clonotype. Its matching antigen is unknown. The CDR3 loop spans 15 amino acids. The V gene's germline CDR1 is SGHDN and CDR2 FVKESK. Between the trimmed V and J ends, which lost 0 bases and 3 bases, there was a span of 12 bases.

The origin of this receptor is a woman aged 18 to 35 with Graves' ophthalmopathy. The genes are TRBV14 and TRBJ2-7; a weak D match, TRBD2 (6 bases). Material for sequencing was blood. CDR3 DNA sequence: TGTGCCAGCAGCCAAGATTCTAGCGCGTACTACGAGCAGTACTTC. The encoded protein is CASSQDSSAYYEQYF.